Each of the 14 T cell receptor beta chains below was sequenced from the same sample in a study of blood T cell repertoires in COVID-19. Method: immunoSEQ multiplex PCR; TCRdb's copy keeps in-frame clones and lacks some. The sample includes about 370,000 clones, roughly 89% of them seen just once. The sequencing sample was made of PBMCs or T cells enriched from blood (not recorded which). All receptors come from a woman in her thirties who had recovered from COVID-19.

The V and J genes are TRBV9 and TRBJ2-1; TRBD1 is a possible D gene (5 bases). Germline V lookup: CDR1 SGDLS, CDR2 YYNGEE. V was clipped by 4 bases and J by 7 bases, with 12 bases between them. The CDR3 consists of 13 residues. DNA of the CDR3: TGTGCCAGCAGCCCCCAGGGCAGGAATGAGCAGTTCTTC. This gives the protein CASSPQGRNEQFF.

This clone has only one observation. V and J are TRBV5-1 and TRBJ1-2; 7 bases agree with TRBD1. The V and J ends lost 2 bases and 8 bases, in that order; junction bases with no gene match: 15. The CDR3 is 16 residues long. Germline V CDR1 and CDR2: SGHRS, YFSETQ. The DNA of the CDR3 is TGCGCCAGCAGCTTAGAGGCAAGGACCGGGACAGAAGGCTACACCTTC. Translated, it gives CASSLEARTGTEGYTF.

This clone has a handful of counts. This CDR3 is CASSPLTSGYNEQFF. CDR3 bases: TGTGCCAGCTCACCACTAACTAGCGGCTACAATGAGCAGTTCTTC. The V call is TRBV18, the J call TRBJ2-1; TRBD2 aligns across 8 bases. Germline CDR1 is KGHSH and CDR2 is LQKENI. V was clipped by 1 base and J by 3 bases; unmatched bases: 2. This CDR3 spans 15 amino acids.

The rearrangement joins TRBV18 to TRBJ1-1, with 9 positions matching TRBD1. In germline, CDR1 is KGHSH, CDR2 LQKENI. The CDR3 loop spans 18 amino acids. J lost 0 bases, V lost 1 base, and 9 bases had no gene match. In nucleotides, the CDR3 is TGTGCCAGCTCACCACGCACTCTTGGACAGGGGATGAACACTGAAGCTTTCTTT. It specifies CASSPRTLGQGMNTEAFF. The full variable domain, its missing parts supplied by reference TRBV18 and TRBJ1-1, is NAGVMQNPRHLVRRRGQEARLRCSPMKGHSHVYWYRQLPEEGLKFMVYLQKENIIDESGMPKERFSAEFPKEGPSILRIQQVVRGDSAAYFCASSPRTLGQGMNTEAFFGQGTRLTVV.

The CDR3 loop reads CASSEGQGIFPSYNSPLHF. In DNA form, the CDR3 reads TGTGCCAGCAGTGAGGGACAGGGAATTTTTCCCTCCTATAATTCACCCCTCCACTTT. The V call is TRBV6-1, the J call TRBJ1-6, with TRBD1 matching over 9 bases. Germline lookup yields CDR1 MNHNS and CDR2 SASEGT. This CDR3 has 19 residues. J gave up 0 bases and V 3 bases, and 9 bases lay outside the gene matches.

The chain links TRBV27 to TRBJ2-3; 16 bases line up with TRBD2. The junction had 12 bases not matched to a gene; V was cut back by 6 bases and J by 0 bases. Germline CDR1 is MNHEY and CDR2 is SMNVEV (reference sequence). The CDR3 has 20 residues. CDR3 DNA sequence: TGTGCCAGCAGCCCATGGGGGACTAGCGGGGGGGCTCTGAGCACAGATACGCAGTATTTT. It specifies CASSPWGTSGGALSTDTQYF.

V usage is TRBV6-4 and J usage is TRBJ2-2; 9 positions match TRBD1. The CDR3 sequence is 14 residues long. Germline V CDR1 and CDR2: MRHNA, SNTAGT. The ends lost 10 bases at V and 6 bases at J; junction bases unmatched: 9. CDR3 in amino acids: CATRRDRAAGELFF. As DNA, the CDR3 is TGTGCCACCAGGAGGGACAGGGCGGCCGGGGAGCTGTTTTTT.

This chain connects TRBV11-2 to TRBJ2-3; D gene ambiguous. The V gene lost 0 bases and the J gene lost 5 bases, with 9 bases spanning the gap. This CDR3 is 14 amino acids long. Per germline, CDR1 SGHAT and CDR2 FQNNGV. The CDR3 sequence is CASSLEPYRDTQYF. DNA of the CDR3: TGTGCCAGCAGCTTAGAGCCCTATAGAGATACGCAGTATTTT.

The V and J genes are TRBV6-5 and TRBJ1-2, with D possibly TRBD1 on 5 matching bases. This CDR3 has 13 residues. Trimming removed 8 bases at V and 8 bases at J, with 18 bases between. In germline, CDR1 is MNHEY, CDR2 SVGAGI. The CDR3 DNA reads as TGTGCCAGCGGGCCAGGGCTTATTGGGGGCTACACCTTC. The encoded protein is CASGPGLIGGYTF.

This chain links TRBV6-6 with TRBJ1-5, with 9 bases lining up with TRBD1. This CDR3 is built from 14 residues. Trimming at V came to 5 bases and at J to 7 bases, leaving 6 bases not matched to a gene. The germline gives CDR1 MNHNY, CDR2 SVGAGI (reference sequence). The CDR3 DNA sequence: TGTGCCAGCAGTCAACAGGGGGCGAGACAGCCCCAGCATTTT. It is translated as CASSQQGARQPQHF.

The CDR3 DNA reads TGTGCCACACAACTTGGACAGGTCGGTGGCTACACCTTC. Protein product: CATQLGQVGGYTF. The genes are TRBV28 and TRBJ1-2; 7 nucleotides line up with TRBD1. V gave up 10 bases and J gave up 7 bases; unmatched junction bases: 12. In germline, CDR1 is MDHEN, CDR2 SYDVKM. The CDR3 is 13 amino acids.

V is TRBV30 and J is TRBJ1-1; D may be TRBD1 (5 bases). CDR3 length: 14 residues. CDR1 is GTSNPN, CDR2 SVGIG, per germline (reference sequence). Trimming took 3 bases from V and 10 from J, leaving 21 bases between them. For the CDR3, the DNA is TGTGCCTGGAGCAAAACCCGCCAAGGGGCGGTAGCTTTCTTT. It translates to CAWSKTRQGAVAFF.

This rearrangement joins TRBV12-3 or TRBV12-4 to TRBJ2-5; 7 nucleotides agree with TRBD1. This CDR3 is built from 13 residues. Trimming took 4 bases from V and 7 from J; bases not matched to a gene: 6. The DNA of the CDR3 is TGTGCCAGCAGTTATACAGGGGCGGGGACCCAGTACTTC. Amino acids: CASSYTGAGTQYF.

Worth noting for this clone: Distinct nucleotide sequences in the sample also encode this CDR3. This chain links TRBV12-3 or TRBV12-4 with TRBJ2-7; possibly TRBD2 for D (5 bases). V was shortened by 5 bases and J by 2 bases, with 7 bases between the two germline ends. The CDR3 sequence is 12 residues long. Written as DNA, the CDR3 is TGTGCCAGCAGTCCCGGGGCCTACGAGCAGTACTTC. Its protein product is CASSPGAYEQYF.